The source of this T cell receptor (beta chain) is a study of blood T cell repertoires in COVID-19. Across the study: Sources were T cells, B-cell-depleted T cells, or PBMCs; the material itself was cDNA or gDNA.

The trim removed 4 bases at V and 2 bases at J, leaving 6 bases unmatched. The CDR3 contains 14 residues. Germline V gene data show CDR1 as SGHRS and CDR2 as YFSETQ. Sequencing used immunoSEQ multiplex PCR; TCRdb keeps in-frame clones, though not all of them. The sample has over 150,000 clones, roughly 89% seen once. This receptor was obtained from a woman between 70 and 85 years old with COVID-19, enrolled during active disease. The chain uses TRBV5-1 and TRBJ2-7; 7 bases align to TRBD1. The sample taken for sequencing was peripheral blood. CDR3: CASSPTGQPYEQYF. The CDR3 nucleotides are TGCGCCAGCAGCCCGACGGGACAGCCCTACGAGCAGTACTTC.